This T cell receptor beta chain is drawn from a study of yellow fever vaccine responses in identical twins. Germline assignment: CDR1 SGHKS and CDR2 YYEKEE (reference sequence). With 0 bases removed from V and 0 bases from J, the gap between germline ends came to 13 bases. CDR3 length equals 16 residues. One entry per CDR3 protein, called by TCRdb with MiXCR from the RT-PCR reads. The sample lists roughly 3,600 distinct CDR3 sequences; 80% to 85% were seen once. The sequence derives from a woman in her late teens or twenties who received the yellow fever vaccine. This sample comprised T cells from blood (PBMCs), unsorted or a sorted subset (not recorded which), obtained before or after yellow fever vaccination (not recorded which). The J gene is TRBJ2-7, the V gene TRBV5-5; D gene uncertain. CDR3 residues: CASSLALAVSSYEQYF. The CDR3 nucleotides read TGTGCCAGCAGCTTGGCCTTGGCAGTAAGCTCCTACGAGCAGTACTTC.